A single sample is the source of the 18 T cell receptor beta chains below, sequenced in a study of blood T cell repertoires in COVID-19. Generated by immunoSEQ multiplex PCR, the TCRdb table keeps only in-frame clones and is missing some. The table has around 140,000 clones, roughly 89% seen once. The sequencing input was peripheral blood. The receptors shown here come from a human donor in a cohort sampled during active COVID-19.

V and J are TRBV10-3 and TRBJ2-3; 7 bases are shared with TRBD2. V shed 6 bases, J shed 5 bases, and the junction held 5 bases outside the gene matches. Germline CDR1 is ENHRY and CDR2 is SYGVKD. CDR3 length: 13 amino acids. CDR3 in DNA: TGTGCCATCAGGGGGCTAGCGGAAGATACGCAGTATTTT. Translated, it gives CAIRGLAEDTQYF.

This clone was seen a single time. The chain is built from TRBV7-3 and TRBJ1-5; TRBD1 matches at 10 bases. CDR1 is SGHTA, CDR2 FQGTGA, per germline. Losses at the gene ends were 5 bases for V and 5 bases for J; bases not matched to a gene: 3. This CDR3 is 14 amino acids long. CDR3 DNA: TGTGCCAGCAGCCAAGGGACAGGGGATCAGCCCCAGCATTTT. It is translated as CASSQGTGDQPQHF. The full variable domain, with the rest looked up from reference TRBV7-3 and TRBJ1-5, is GAGVSQTPSNKVTEKGKYVELRCDPISGHTALYWYRQSLGQGPEFLIYFQGTGAADDSGLPNDRFFAVRPEGSVSTLKIQRTERGDSAVYLCASSQGTGDQPQHFGDGTRLSIL.

This chain links TRBV4-3 with TRBJ1-2, with D tentatively TRBD1 (5 bases). The germline V gene encodes CDR1 LGHNA and CDR2 YSLEER. V was shortened by 0 bases and J by 7 bases, with 12 bases between the two germline ends. The CDR3 runs 14 residues. In nucleotides, the CDR3 is TGCGCCAGCAGCCAAGATAGGGGTTACGGTGGCTACACCTTC. Encoded protein: CASSQDRGYGGYTF.

Remarks on this clone: One junction end does not reproduce the germline sequence, and a read error may be involved. The chain recombines TRBV7-2 with TRBJ1-1; D is perhaps TRBD1 (5 bases). The CDR3 length is 14 residues. CDR1 and CDR2 from the germline V gene are SGHTA and FQGNSA. CDR3 amino acids: CASSRAGGDTEAFF. The DNA of the CDR3 is TGTGCAAGCAGTAGGGCGGGGGGGGACACTGAAGCTTTCTTT. Full variable domain (remainder filled in from reference TRBV7-2 and TRBJ1-1): GAGVSQSPSNKVTEKGKDVELRCDPISGHTALYWYRQSLGQGLEFLIYFQGNSAPDKSGLPSDRFSAERTGGSVSTLTIQRTQQEDSAVYLCASSRAGGDTEAFFGQGTRLTVV.

The chain couples TRBV9 to TRBJ1-6, with D perhaps TRBD1 (5 bases). CDR1 and CDR2 from the germline V gene are SGDLS and YYNGEE. The CDR3 is 16 amino acids. Trimming left V 4 bases short and J 7 bases short, with 18 bases between. The DNA of the CDR3 is TGTGCCAGCAGCCCACCGCCGGGGGAGTGGAATTCACCCCTCCACTTT. Its protein is CASSPPPGEWNSPLHF.

The rearrangement uses TRBV23-1 and TRBJ2-3; D is possibly TRBD1 (6 bases). TRBV23-1 counts as an open reading frame of uncertain function. The CDR3 totals 17 residues. The CDR3 loop reads CAGARSRQVHKPDTQYF. Here the CDR3 DNA reads TGCGCGGGGGCCAGGTCCCGACAGGTCCACAAGCCGGATACGCAGTATTTT.

V gene TRBV4-1 combines with J gene TRBJ1-2; 8 nucleotides line up with TRBD1. Germline CDR1 reads MGHRA; CDR2 reads YSYEKL. This CDR3 has 16 residues. With 5 bases clipped from V and 6 bases from J, the junction kept 14 bases outside the gene matches. CDR3 sequence reads: CASSAPGQAITDGYTF. The DNA of the CDR3 is TGCGCCAGCAGCGCCCCGGGACAGGCGATTACGGATGGCTACACCTTC.

Only a few counts were recorded for this clone. The chain links TRBV11-2 to TRBJ1-6, with unresolved D. This CDR3 has 16 residues. V was shortened by 5 bases and J by 0 bases, with 11 bases between the two germline ends. The germline gives CDR1 SGHAT, CDR2 FQNNGV. CDR3: CASSDPGSSYNSPLHF. Written as DNA, the CDR3 is TGTGCCAGCAGCGATCCGGGATCCTCCTATAATTCACCCCTCCACTTT.

The chain couples TRBV5-6 to TRBJ2-5; maybe TRBD2 (5 bases). The V end was cut by 0 bases, the J end by 5 bases, with 11 bases between. CDR1 is SGHDT, CDR2 YYEEEE, per germline. The CDR3 is 14 residues long. CDR3 region: CASSLVSSWETQYF. The CDR3, as DNA: TGTGCCAGCAGCTTGGTGTCTAGCTGGGAGACCCAGTACTTC.

The V and J genes are TRBV5-1 and TRBJ1-3; 7 positions agree with TRBD1. CDR3 length: 15 residues. CDR1 and CDR2 (germline): SGHRS, YFSETQ. Trimming at V came to 4 bases and at J to 4 bases, leaving 8 bases not matched to a gene. The CDR3 here is CASSVDKGAGNTIYF. CDR3 coding DNA: TGCGCCAGCAGCGTCGACAAGGGGGCAGGAAACACCATATATTTT.

The genes are TRBV20-1 and TRBJ2-3; possible D gene TRBD2, 6 bases. The germline V gene encodes CDR1 DFQATT and CDR2 SNEGSKA (reference sequence). V lost 4 bases and J lost 3, with 14 bases in between. This CDR3 is 14 amino acids long. CDR3 residues: CSAIDAGGTDTQYF. CDR3 bases: TGCAGTGCTATTGATGCCGGGGGAACAGATACGCAGTATTTT.

The chain recombines TRBV11-3 with TRBJ2-1; 8 positions match TRBD2. The J segment lost 8 bases and the V segment lost 6 bases, leaving 6 bases of the junction unmatched. The CDR3 is 13 amino acids. Germline V gene lookup returns CDR1 SGHNT and CDR2 YENEEA. CDR3 loop: CASRKRGGDEQFF. The CDR3 DNA reads TGTGCCAGCAGAAAACGGGGGGGCGATGAGCAGTTCTTC.

DNA of the CDR3: TGTGCCAGCAGCGTAGGTCGGGGAGTCTATGAGCAGTTCTTC. Its protein product is CASSVGRGVYEQFF. The genes are TRBV9 and TRBJ2-1, with a possible D match to TRBD2 (5 bases). Per germline, CDR1 SGDLS and CDR2 YYNGEE. V was clipped by 0 bases and J by 8 bases, with 12 bases between them. This CDR3 contains 14 residues.

The chain has TRBV5-1 and TRBJ2-3; TRBD1 is a possible D gene (5 bases). In germline, CDR1 is SGHRS, CDR2 YFSETQ. The V end lost 1 base, the J end lost 0 bases, and 9 bases lay between the germline ends. The CDR3 loop spans 15 amino acids. In DNA, the CDR3 is TGCGCCAGCAGCTTGTCAGGGTCTAGCACAGATACGCAGTATTTT. Translated, it gives CASSLSGSSTDTQYF.

The genes are TRBV3-1 (or the pseudogene TRBV3-2) and TRBJ2-5, with 9 bases lining up with TRBD1. The length of the CDR3 is 15 residues. The V segment lost 2 bases and the J segment 4 bases; nucleotides outside the gene matches: 5. Germline V gene sequence: CDR1 LGHDT, CDR2 YNNKEL (reference sequence). CDR3 sequence: CASSQMGTGTETQYF. Written as DNA, the CDR3 is TGTGCCAGCAGCCAAATGGGGACAGGGACAGAGACCCAGTACTTC.

The chain carries TRBV27 and TRBJ2-1; 10 bases are a match to TRBD1. V dropped 9 bases and J dropped 7; count of bases not matched to a gene: 6. The CDR3 extends over 13 amino acids. Germline CDR1 reads MNHEY; CDR2 reads SMNVEV (reference sequence). The CDR3, as DNA: TGTGCCAGAGGGGACAGGGGAGAGAATGAGCAGTTCTTC. It translates to CARGDRGENEQFF.

The rearrangement joins TRBV7-2 to TRBJ1-2; 11 bases are a match to TRBD1. From germline, CDR1 is SGHTA and CDR2 FQGNSA. CDR3 length: 15 residues. The junction had 9 bases not matched to a gene; V was cut back by 5 bases and J by 7 bases. CDR3 region: CASSPGTGGIFGYTF. CDR3 in DNA: TGTGCCAGCAGCCCCGGGACAGGGGGTATCTTTGGCTACACCTTC. Combining the CDR3 with reference TRBV7-2 and TRBJ1-2 gives the whole variable domain GAGVSQSPSNKVTEKGKDVELRCDPISGHTALYWYRQSLGQGLEFLIYFQGNSAPDKSGLPSDRFSAERTGGSVSTLTIQRTQQEDSAVYLCASSPGTGGIFGYTFGSGTRLTVV.

This chain connects TRBV12-3 or TRBV12-4 to TRBJ2-1; a weak D match, TRBD1 (5 bases). Trimming shortened V by 5 bases and J by 12 bases, and 11 bases separated the two germline ends. This CDR3 spans 11 amino acids. CDR3 region: CASSRSRGQFF. CDR3 DNA: TGTGCCAGCAGTCGTTCTAGGGGGCAGTTCTTC.